Below, one T cell receptor (beta chain) is given with its context. The assay was immunoSEQ multiplex PCR, and TCRdb's table has in-frame clones only and misses some. The table has 15,000 to 20,000 clones, around four fifths seen once; the top ten hold approximately 9.9%. The sample comes from a study of somatic mutations in cytotoxic T cells in rheumatoid arthritis. Study information: Patient blood, roughly 32 ml in EDTA, was obtained immediately after diagnosis and prior to the start of any treatment.

Deletions cut 3 bases from V and 5 bases from J, with 25 bases between. The germline V gene encodes CDR1 SQVTM and CDR2 ANQGSEA. This CDR3 has 17 amino acids. The sequence came from a man aged 18 to 35 with rheumatoid arthritis. Sample: CD8+ T cells sorted from blood. The chain employs TRBV29-1 and TRBJ1-2; D gene ambiguous. CDR3 in amino acids: CSVDYVFSIGYGYGYTF. DNA of the CDR3: TGCAGCGTTGACTACGTTTTTTCGATTGGGTATGGGTATGGCTACACCTTC.